These 19 T cell receptor beta chains originate from one sample sequenced in a study of T-cell reconstitution after alpha-beta-depleted transplantation in children. The TCRbeta library incorporated unique molecular identifiers. TCRdb called the PCR reads again in MiXCR, with one record for every CDR3 protein. The table shows over 150,000 distinct CDR3 sequences, with 6.3% occurring only once. The sample was PBMCs, taken before TCRalphabeta/CD19-depleted stem cell transplant. All receptors derive from a girl under three years old with combined immunodeficiency, due to receive a stem cell transplant.

This clonotype was counted between two and nine times. This chain uses TRBV4-2 with TRBJ2-7; D not certain. Germline V CDR1 and CDR2: LGHNA, YNFKEQ. The CDR3 length is 14 residues. V dropped 2 bases and J dropped 2 bases, with 10 bases sitting between them. CDR3 sequence (DNA): TGTGCCAGCAGCCAACCTAGTGTCCCCTACGAGCAGTACTTC. Translation gives CASSQPSVPYEQYF.

The CDR3 loop reads CASSWDRVPYNEQFF. The CDR3 coding sequence is TGCGCCAGCAGCTGGGACAGGGTGCCCTACAATGAGCAGTTCTTC. The rearrangement uses TRBV5-1 and TRBJ2-1; 9 nucleotides align to TRBD1. Losses at the gene ends were 3 bases for V and 2 bases for J; bases not matched to a gene: 3. The germline V gene encodes CDR1 SGHRS and CDR2 YFSETQ. The CDR3 is made up of 15 amino acids.

V gene TRBV7-3 combines with J gene TRBJ2-3; no reliable D call. Germline CDR1 SGHTA, CDR2 FQGTGA. V was trimmed by 3 bases and J by 3 bases, leaving 7 bases between them. CDR3 length equals 13 residues. The CDR3 here is CASSFLETDTQYF. In DNA, the CDR3 is TGTGCCAGCAGCTTCCTGGAGACAGATACGCAGTATTTT.

The rearrangement links TRBV7-3 to TRBJ1-1; the D is unclear. The CDR3 runs to 13 residues. Germline values: CDR1 SGHTA, CDR2 FQGTGA. Trimming pared 4 bases from V and 7 bases from J, leaving 13 bases between. Here the CDR3 reads CASSSYDGFEAFF. CDR3 DNA: TGTGCCAGCAGCTCCTACGACGGTTTTGAAGCTTTCTTT.

There are many counts of this clonotype. The chain is built from TRBV14 and TRBJ2-1; 11 positions match TRBD2. This CDR3 spans 18 amino acids. Trimming took 3 bases from V and 2 from J; bases not matched to a gene: 9. Germline lookup yields CDR1 SGHDN and CDR2 FVKESK. CDR3 region: CASSHLPSGRPPYNEQFF. In DNA form, the CDR3 reads TGTGCCAGCAGCCACCTCCCTAGCGGGAGGCCCCCCTACAATGAGCAGTTCTTC.

A remark on this clonotype: A much larger clone differs from this one at a single base, so this may be a read error. The chain links TRBV7-8 to TRBJ2-5; TRBD2 matches 7 bases. V lost 4 bases and J lost 4; bases outside the gene matches: 3. This CDR3 contains 13 residues. Germline V gene lookup returns CDR1 SGHVS and CDR2 FQNEAQ. The CDR3 DNA reads as TGTGCCAGCAGCTCCTCGGGGGGAGAGACCCAGTACTTC. Encoded protein: CASSSSGGETQYF.

This clonotype was observed many times. This rearrangement joins TRBV6-5 to TRBJ2-1, with D maybe TRBD2 (6 bases). Germline V gene sequence: CDR1 MNHEY, CDR2 SVGAGI. V was shortened by 6 bases and J by 7 bases, with 13 bases between the two germline ends. The CDR3 is 13 residues long. CDR3 residues: CASRTSGPNEQFF. CDR3 bases: TGTGCCAGCAGGACGAGCGGGCCGAATGAGCAGTTCTTC.

In its sample, this clonotype was seen many times. This chain joins TRBV12-3 or TRBV12-4 and TRBJ1-2; D perhaps matches TRBD1 (6 bases). Trimming removed 4 bases from V and 4 bases from J, with 10 bases in between. CDR3 length: 13 residues. CDR3 protein: CASSSRTAYGYTF. Here the CDR3 DNA reads TGTGCCAGCAGTTCAAGGACAGCCTATGGCTACACCTTC.

This clonotype was detected many times. The V call is TRBV15, the J call TRBJ1-5, with D possibly matching TRBD1 (6 bases). The germline V gene encodes CDR1 LNHNV and CDR2 YYDKDF (reference sequence). The ends were cut back, 6 bases at V and 0 bases at J, with 9 bases in the middle. The CDR3 is made up of 14 amino acids. The CDR3 sequence: CATRQGPSNQPQHF. In DNA, the CDR3 is TGTGCCACCAGACAGGGACCTAGCAATCAGCCCCAGCATTTT.

There are many counts of this clonotype. The chain is built from TRBV20-1 and TRBJ2-1, with D tentatively TRBD2 (6 bases). This CDR3 spans 17 amino acids. V was cut by 5 bases and J by 8 bases, with 28 bases left in between. Germline V gene data show CDR1 as DFQATT and CDR2 as SNEGSKA (reference sequence). In nucleotides, the CDR3 is TGCAGTGCTGGCGGGGACTGGACCCGGGGACGTGAGGATGAGCAGTTCTTC. This gives the protein CSAGGDWTRGREDEQFF.

This clonotype was observed many times. This chain uses TRBV5-1 with TRBJ1-1; no definite D call. The CDR3 is 15 amino acids. CDR1 and CDR2 from the germline V gene are SGHRS and YFSETQ. Trimming shortened V by 4 bases and J by 1 base, and 14 bases separated the two germline ends. The CDR3 sequence: CASSPLQTRNTEAFF. CDR3 sequence (DNA): TGCGCCAGCAGCCCATTACAAACAAGGAACACTGAAGCTTTCTTT.

This clonotype was seen at least ten times. The chain has TRBV29-1 and TRBJ2-7, with 9 bases lining up with TRBD2. Trimming took 0 bases from V and 7 from J; bases not matched to a gene: 25. Looked up from germline, CDR1 is SQVTM and CDR2 is ANQGSEA. CDR3 size: 20 residues. The CDR3 protein is CSVEDGLSGGPRFTTTEQYF. The CDR3 DNA sequence: TGCAGCGTTGAAGATGGTCTAAGCGGGGGGCCCCGCTTCACTACCACGGAGCAGTACTTC.

This clonotype was seen at least ten times. V usage is TRBV29-1 and J usage is TRBJ2-5, with 12 nucleotides matching TRBD1. V shed 3 bases, J shed 5 bases, and the junction held 4 bases outside the gene matches. Per the germline V gene, CDR1 is SQVTM and CDR2 is ANQGSEA. CDR3 length: 14 amino acids. Here the CDR3 DNA reads TGCAGCGTTGACGGGACAGGGGGCTGGGAGACCCAGTACTTC. Translating it yields CSVDGTGGWETQYF.

This clonotype showed up just a few times. This chain links TRBV7-2 with TRBJ2-7; D unresolved. The CDR3 contains 16 residues. The germline V gene encodes CDR1 SGHTA and CDR2 FQGNSA. V lost 5 bases, J lost 2 bases, and 19 bases lay in between. The CDR3 DNA reads TGTGCCAGCAGCCACCTTTCGACGGCTCTACCCTACGAGCAGTACTTC. Amino acid sequence: CASSHLSTALPYEQYF.

This clonotype was detected many times. V is TRBV12-3 or TRBV12-4 and J is TRBJ2-2; weak D call: TRBD1 (5 bases). V was clipped by 6 bases and J by 9 bases, with 11 bases between them. The CDR3 is 12 residues long. CDR3 residues: CASSQTGRELFF. Written as DNA, the CDR3 is TGTGCCAGCAGCCAAACAGGTCGGGAGCTGTTTTTT.

This clonotype was counted only a few times. J is TRBJ1-5 and V is TRBV19; D not certain. From germline, CDR1 is LNHDA and CDR2 SQIVND (reference sequence). The CDR3 has 13 amino acids. V gave up 3 bases and J gave up 6 bases, with 9 bases separating them. CDR3 in amino acids: CASSIPMGQPQHF. The CDR3 region has the DNA TGTGCCAGTAGTATCCCTATGGGTCAGCCCCAGCATTTT.

This chain uses TRBV10-3 with TRBJ2-1, with D possibly being TRBD1 or TRBD2 (5 bases each). CDR1 is ENHRY and CDR2 is SYGVKD in the germline V gene. Trimming took 11 bases from V and 8 from J, leaving 22 bases between them. The CDR3 has 14 residues. The chain's CDR3 is CAVSSGPLMDEQFF. The CDR3 DNA follows: TGTGCCGTATCGTCGGGACCCCTGATGGATGAGCAGTTCTTC.

This clonotype was picked up many times. V usage is TRBV6-5 and J usage is TRBJ1-1; perhaps TRBD1 as D (5 bases). The CDR3 is 11 residues long. The V gene lost 9 bases and the J gene lost 5 bases, with 10 bases spanning the gap. CDR1 is MNHEY, CDR2 SVGAGI, per germline. CDR3 DNA: TGTGCCAGTTTCAGGGTGACTGAAGCTTTCTTT. This sequence encodes CASFRVTEAFF.

This clonotype was observed at least ten times. The chain combines TRBV6-2 or TRBV6-3 with TRBJ2-5; 7 bases line up with TRBD1. V gave up 7 bases and J gave up 4 bases; unmatched junction bases: 6. Germline lookup yields CDR1 MNHEY and CDR2 SVGEGT. The CDR3 length is 13 residues. CDR3 in amino acids: CASTGQATETQYF. The CDR3 DNA follows: TGTGCCAGCACCGGACAGGCGACAGAGACCCAGTACTTC.